This is a list of T cell receptor beta chains from one sample in a study of shared clonotypes between healthy human individuals. Libraries were prepared by immunoSEQ multiplex PCR; TCRdb keeps only in-frame clonotypes and omits some of them. The profile shows some 1.5 million clones, more than 95% of them singletons. Specimen: naive CD4+ T cells sorted from blood. The receptors stem from a man under 40 in good health. The CDR3 runs from the conserved cysteine through the conserved F or W.

cdr3_length,v_call,j_call,cdr3_aa
13,TRBV18,TRBJ2-7,CASSPTTSYEQYF
15,TRBV25-1,TRBJ1-1,CASSDSNTGDTEAFF
15,TRBV2,TRBJ2-2,CASSTDRTNTGELFF
15,TRBV4-3,TRBJ2-6,CASSQRGGGANVLTF
11,TRBV2,TRBJ2-1,CASSVGDRGVF
14,TRBV9,TRBJ2-7,CASSQSWETYEQYF
13,TRBV29-1,TRBJ2-7,CSIRGGLRFEQYF
15,TRBV19,TRBJ1-4,CASSIWGSSNEKLFF
12,TRBV2,TRBJ2-1,CASSLDLNEQFF
18,TRBV18,TRBJ1-1,CASSHVVGTGGVNTEAFF
16,TRBV18,TRBJ2-3,CASSGIFQTFTDTQYF
14,TRBV6-6,TRBJ2-7,CASSSLAGVYEQYF
14,TRBV10-3,TRBJ2-1,CAISESLLFNEQFF
16,TRBV6-5,TRBJ2-2,CASSSLASPGTGELFF
15,TRBV7-2,TRBJ1-1,CASSRREAPGTEAFF
14,TRBV9,TRBJ1-3,CASSSGSSGNTIYF
14,TRBV5-1,TRBJ2-7,CASSFRDRNYEQYF
14,TRBV5-1,TRBJ1-1,CASSLDRGEPEAFF
15,TRBV19,TRBJ2-3,CASSRSVAAPATQYF
13,TRBV28,TRBJ2-3,CAIGLTSIDTQYF
16,TRBV7-9,TRBJ2-2,CASSRPGLAGTGELFF
16,TRBV5-1,TRBJ2-2,CASSLTLTAGAGELFF
19,TRBV11-2,TRBJ2-1,CASSLEPWQRERSYNEQFF
13,TRBV29-1,TRBJ2-1,CSVGTSGSYEQFF
16,TRBV5-1,TRBJ2-7,CASSSRSGTASYEQYF
13,TRBV28,TRBJ2-7,CASSLVGSRLQYF
16,TRBV28,TRBJ1-3,CASLEDRGSSGNTIYF
14,TRBV6-6,TRBJ2-3,CASSYTRVSDTQYF
11,TRBV6-1,TRBJ2-1,CASSELNEQFF
14,TRBV15,TRBJ2-5,CATSGRGRQETQYF
13,TRBV5-1,TRBJ2-3,CASSSHSTDTQYF
16,TRBV18,TRBJ2-5,CASSPLLAGYQETQYF
14,TRBV14,TRBJ1-1,CASSLQGQGTEAFF
14,TRBV5-1,TRBJ1-4,CASSGGRLGEKLFF
13,TRBV28,TRBJ2-1,CASRETTIQIQFF
14,TRBV28,TRBJ2-5,CASSFAGSQETQYF
15,TRBV10-1,TRBJ2-5,CASSDRGQGLETQYF
15,TRBV9,TRBJ2-1,CASSGPHSEYNEQFF
15,TRBV7-8,TRBJ2-7,CASRLTGTNLYEQYF
13,TRBV5-4,TRBJ2-7,CASSSHSDNEQYF
13,TRBV7-6,TRBJ2-7,CASSPFAGSEQYF